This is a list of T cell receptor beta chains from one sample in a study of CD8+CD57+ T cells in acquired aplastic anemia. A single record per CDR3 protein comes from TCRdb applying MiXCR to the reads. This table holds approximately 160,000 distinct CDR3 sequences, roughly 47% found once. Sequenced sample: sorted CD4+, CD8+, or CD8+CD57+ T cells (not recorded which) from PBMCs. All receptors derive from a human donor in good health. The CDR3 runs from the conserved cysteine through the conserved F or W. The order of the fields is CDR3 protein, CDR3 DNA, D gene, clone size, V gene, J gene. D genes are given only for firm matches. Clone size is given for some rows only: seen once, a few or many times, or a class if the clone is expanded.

CASSVTTTADTQYF	TGTGCCAGCAGCGTGACTACGACAGCAGATACGCAGTATTTT	-	many	TRBV9	TRBJ2-3
CASSPGTGDTQYF	TGTGCCAGCAGCCCGGGGACAGGAGATACGCAGTATTTT	TRBD1	-	TRBV7-3	TRBJ2-3
CASSSRGWRNTGELFF	TGTGCCAGCAGCTCCAGGGGATGGCGGAACACCGGGGAGCTGTTTTTT	-	-	TRBV7-8	TRBJ2-2
CASSPWVRAEAFF	TGTGCCAGCAGCCCTTGGGTTAGGGCTGAAGCTTTCTTT	-	few	TRBV7-9	TRBJ1-1
CASSPRRVSSYNEQFF	TGTGCCAGCAGCCCCAGGAGGGTCAGCTCCTACAATGAGCAGTTCTTC	-	-	TRBV5-6	TRBJ2-1
CSATTGLGYEQYF	TGCAGTGCTACGACAGGGTTAGGCTACGAGCAGTACTTC	TRBD1	once	TRBV20-1	TRBJ2-7
CASSLVTGAYEQYF	TGTGCCAGCAGCTTAGTAACGGGAGCGTACGAGCAGTACTTC	-	-	TRBV7-6	TRBJ2-7
CATSGMGDQPQHF	TGTGCCACCAGTGGTATGGGGGATCAGCCCCAGCATTTT	-	few	TRBV24-1	TRBJ1-5
CASLGYNEQFF	TGTGCCAGCCTGGGATACAATGAGCAGTTCTTC	-	-	TRBV27	TRBJ2-1
CASSYTGGGTEAFF	TGTGCCAGCAGTTATACAGGGGGTGGCACTGAAGCTTTCTTT	TRBD1	few	TRBV2	TRBJ1-1
CATSDGSEPQHF	TGTGCCACCAGTGATGGGTCGGAGCCCCAGCATTTT	-	-	TRBV24-1	TRBJ1-5
CASRFTGFGETQYF	TGTGCCAGCAGGTTCACAGGGTTTGGGGAGACCCAGTACTTC	-	many	TRBV6-5	TRBJ2-5
CSATGPNYGYTF	TGCAGTGCAACAGGGCCTAACTATGGCTACACCTTC	-	few	TRBV20-1	TRBJ1-2
CASSYNQNQPQHF	TGTGCCAGCAGTTACAACCAAAATCAGCCCCAGCATTTT	-	few	TRBV6-6	TRBJ1-5
CASRGSSNTEAFF	TGTGCCAGCCGGGGGTCCTCGAACACTGAAGCTTTCTTT	-	-	TRBV18	TRBJ1-1
CASRTQGQGWDTF	TGTGCCAGCAGGACCCAAGGACAGGGGTGGGACACCTTC	TRBD1	many	TRBV2	TRBJ1-2
CASSPGGGIEKLFF	TGTGCCAGCAGTCCCGGGGGAGGGATCGAAAAACTGTTTTTT	-	-	TRBV2	TRBJ1-4
CASSLAWETQYF	TGTGCCAGCAGCTTAGCTTGGGAGACCCAGTACTTC	-	-	TRBV7-9	TRBJ2-5
CASSLAAQQETQYF	TGCGCCAGCAGCTTGGCCGCGCAGCAAGAGACCCAGTACTTC	-	many	TRBV5-1	TRBJ2-5
CASSLDSYQPQHF	TGTGCCAGCAGCTTAGACAGTTATCAGCCCCAGCATTTT	-	many	TRBV7-2	TRBJ1-5
CSASPAVGYTF	TGCAGTGCTAGCCCGGCGGTAGGCTACACCTTC	-	-	TRBV20-1	TRBJ1-2
CASSLRGTVAITGELFF	TGTGCCAGCAGCCTAAGGGGGACGGTGGCGATAACCGGGGAGCTGTTTTTT	-	many	TRBV7-9	TRBJ2-2
CASSSTTGYEQYF	TGTGCCAGCAGTAGTACCACAGGGTACGAGCAGTACTTC	-	few	TRBV2	TRBJ2-7
CASSSRDRDYGYTF	TGTGCCAGCAGCTCACGGGACAGGGACTATGGCTACACCTTC	TRBD1	-	TRBV7-6	TRBJ1-2
CASRGWVSGVQETQYF	TGTGCCAGCAGAGGGTGGGTCAGCGGGGTGCAAGAGACCCAGTACTTC	TRBD2	-	TRBV7-8	TRBJ2-5
CASSLSGNQPQYF	TGTGCCAGCAGTTTATCGGGGAATCAGCCCCAGTACTTC	-	-	TRBV2	TRBJ2-5
CASSLISSGNTIYF	TGTGCCAGCAGTTTAATAAGCTCTGGAAACACCATATATTTT	-	-	TRBV12-3/TRBV12-4	TRBJ1-3
CASSLGGGGALGTQYF	TGTGCCAGCAGCTTAGGAGGCGGGGGGGCGTTAGGGACCCAGTACTTC	TRBD2	-	TRBV5-4	TRBJ2-5
CASSPGQTDEQFF	TGTGCCAGCAGCCCGGGACAGACCGATGAGCAGTTCTTC	TRBD1	-	TRBV9	TRBJ2-1
CASSGQLSTDTQYF	TGCGCCAGCAGCGGACAGCTAAGCACAGATACGCAGTATTTT	-	many	TRBV10-1	TRBJ2-3
CASSESGGPGSYTF	TGTGCCAGCAGTGAATCAGGGGGCCCTGGGAGCTACACCTTC	TRBD1	-	TRBV2	TRBJ1-2
CASSSGQALNEKLFF	TGTGCCAGCAGCAGCGGACAGGCTCTTAATGAAAAACTGTTTTTT	TRBD1	many	TRBV7-2	TRBJ1-4
CSAGGLAELYNEQFF	TGCAGTGCTGGGGGACTAGCGGAGCTTTACAATGAGCAGTTCTTC	TRBD2	many	TRBV20-1	TRBJ2-1
CATSGGTGWTDTQYF	TGTGCCACCAGCGGCGGGACAGGGTGGACAGATACGCAGTATTTT	TRBD1	many	TRBV15	TRBJ2-3
CASSLGVPGRRETQYF	TGTGCCAGCAGCCTAGGGGTTCCGGGGCGTCGAGAGACCCAGTACTTC	-	few	TRBV7-9	TRBJ2-5
CASRKTGSSYNSPLHF	TGTGCCAGCAGAAAGACAGGCAGCTCCTATAATTCACCCCTCCACTTT	-	-	TRBV6-2/TRBV6-3	TRBJ1-6
CASSPGVVGETQYF	TGTGCCAGCAGCCCAGGAGTGGTTGGAGAGACCCAGTACTTC	-	-	TRBV2	TRBJ2-5
CASSQEYAGAYNEQFF	TGCGCCAGCAGCCAAGAATATGCGGGAGCCTACAATGAGCAGTTCTTC	TRBD2	once	TRBV4-3	TRBJ2-1
CASRTSGGADEQFF	TGTGCCAGCAGAACTAGCGGGGGGGCCGATGAGCAGTTCTTC	TRBD2	-	TRBV2	TRBJ2-1
CASSTTRTGQDRETQYF	TGTGCCAGCAGCACAACCCGGACAGGCCAGGACAGGGAGACCCAGTACTTC	TRBD1	-	TRBV11-1	TRBJ2-5
CASSLPRGSSGNTIYF	TGTGCCAGCAGTCTCCCACGTGGGAGCTCTGGAAACACCATATATTTT	-	few	TRBV28	TRBJ1-3
CASSFSVSNQPQHF	TGTGCCAGCAGTTTTTCCGTTAGCAATCAGCCCCAGCATTTT	-	few	TRBV27	TRBJ1-5
CATSDTNSKNIQYF	TGTGCCACCAGTGATACGAACAGCAAAAACATTCAGTACTTC	-	few	TRBV24-1	TRBJ2-4
CASSQVMTGGELFF	TGTGCCAGCAGCCAAGTGATGACTGGCGGGGAGCTGTTTTTT	-	-	TRBV3-1	TRBJ2-2
CASKSTGPNTEAFF	TGTGCCAGCAAGAGTACAGGTCCGAACACTGAAGCTTTCTTT	-	once	TRBV19	TRBJ1-1
CSARDPGYVNGYTF	TGCAGTGCTAGAGATCCGGGATATGTCAACGGCTACACCTTC	-	-	TRBV20-1	TRBJ1-2
CASPDRVSNEQFF	TGTGCCAGCCCGGACAGGGTGAGCAATGAGCAGTTCTTC	TRBD1	-	TRBV6-1	TRBJ2-1
CASRGGETQYF	TGTGCCAGCAGGGGGGGAGAGACCCAGTACTTC	-	-	TRBV2	TRBJ2-5
CSAREGQGFSEKLFF	TGCAGTGCTAGAGAGGGTCAGGGGTTTAGTGAAAAACTGTTTTTT	-	many	TRBV20-1	TRBJ1-4
CASSVSLPLPYGYTF	TGTGCCAGCAGTGTAAGCCTGCCGCTACCTTATGGCTACACCTTC	-	-	TRBV6-1	TRBJ1-2
CASSFQGGETQYF	TGCGCCAGCAGCTTTCAGGGTGGGGAGACCCAGTACTTC	-	-	TRBV5-1	TRBJ2-5
CAIPNFEDNEQFF	TGTGCCATCCCGAATTTTGAGGACAATGAGCAGTTCTTC	-	-	TRBV10-3	TRBJ2-1
CASRDTGGTDTQYF	TGTGCCAGCAGGGACACCGGGGGCACAGATACGCAGTATTTT	-	many	TRBV6-1	TRBJ2-3